This T cell receptor (beta chain) was obtained from a study of T cells in Graves' hyperthyroidism and ophthalmopathy (dated by TCRdb to the late 2010s). For the study in its entirety: Peripheral blood samples were taken at the time of initial diagnosis, prior to any treatment. To identify distinguishing TCR V-J signatures, a discovery cohort of around 100 patients was used, comprising 40 to 45 with Graves' ophthalmopathy and about 59 with stable Graves' hyperthyroidism. Once sampling was done, hyperthyroidism patients were given methimazole at a starting dose of 30 mg daily, whereas ophthalmopathy patients were given high-dose intravenous methylprednisolone. The paper describes TCR Vbeta CDR3 sequencing of more than 120 peripheral blood samples, made up of 43 ophthalmopathy patients, roughly 75 hyperthyroidism patients and roughly 17 progressor patients. Thyroid tissue and blood T-cell repertoires from six or seven Graves' hyperthyroidism patients were also compared in the study. The 85 to 100 discovery patients were randomly split 7:3 into training and test sets. An independent validation cohort of fewer than 20 hyperthyroidism patients and about 16 patients who later progressed to ophthalmopathy tested prospective prediction of ophthalmopathy. Overall results and qualifications from the work: In validation, the model predicted progression to ophthalmopathy with approximately 71% sensitivity and 72% to 85% specificity, a median of 6.5 months before onset. Blood samples also contained most of the expanded thyroid clonotypes (frequency above 0.001), which suggests that blood repertoires may reflect thyroid immune responses. No statistical method was used to fix the sample size in advance, and group allocation was not hidden from the investigators. Ophthalmopathy was separated from stable hyperthyroidism by a 13 V-J signature model, with roughly 88% sensitivity and about 81% specificity obtained in cross-validation and 80%/75% obtained in testing.

The TCR beta CDR3 regions were amplified from RNA transcripts. For the first round of RT-PCR on the TCR CDR3, the HTBI primer set was used together with the Qiagen OneStep RT-PCR kit. Libraries were constructed in a second round of multiplex PCR, after which size selection and purification were carried out. The libraries were sequenced on an Illumina HiSeq2000 using paired-end 100 bp reads. On the study's bioinformatics: SOAPnuke was used to process the raw data, throwing out any read that contained adapters or uncalled bases, had a mean Phred below 15, or lacked an exact constant-primer or identifier match. High-quality paired reads were merged with COPE v1.2.5, and unique nucleotide sequences were defined as clonotypes. MiTCR v1.1 was used to align clonotypes to the IMGT TRBV, TRBD and TRBJ reference segments. The analysis included only V-J combinations with a frequency above 0.0001, which together covered approximately 99% of the repertoires. A TCS score was defined as the ratio of F50 (clonal expansion) to E x V (chaos), with BLOSUM62-based TCRdist applied between CDR3 peptides within each V-J. Welch's t-statistics and random forest reduced some 510 V-J features to 13, which were used in a naive Bayes classifier (R e1071). The public reads were reprocessed in TCRdb via fastp at Q25 and MiXCR, keeping in-frame beta chains. For every CDR3 protein sequence, its rows merge into one entry that carries the most common genes and DNA. The V and J calls follow TCRdb's processing rather than the paper's. This sample gives under 350,000 distinct CDR3 sequences in total; more than 15% of them show up just once. Roughly 50% of the sample rests with the top ten.

This clonotype showed up many times. Its recognized antigen is unknown. No base quality information exists; no much larger clone differs at one position. Ophthalmopathy patients had moderately to severely active disease, with a Clinical Activity Score of 3 or more, a NOSPECS grade of 4 or more, and a disease duration of less than 3 months. Patients with uncontrolled infections, other autoimmune diseases, pregnancy or lactation were excluded. Clinical symptoms, serum thyroxine and TRAb, thyroid ultrasound, and orbital computed tomography formed the basis for the diagnoses. PBMCs were isolated from 10 ml of fresh peripheral blood by Ficoll-Paque density gradient centrifugation. Total RNA was extracted with Trizol reagent, and quality was checked on an Agilent 2100 Bioanalyzer. The sequence came from a woman in her sixties or seventies with Graves' ophthalmopathy. Sample: blood.

The nucleotide sequence is given as TGCGCCAGCAGCTTGGATCGCGGCTCCTACGAGCAGTACTTC. This encodes CASSLDRGSYEQYF. The sequence joins TRBV5-1 to TRBJ2-7; the D gene remains uncertain. V loses 0 bases, J loses 0 bases, and the germline ends lie 7 bases apart. Looking up the germline V gene yields CDR1 SGHRS and CDR2 YFSETQ. From its cysteine to its phenylalanine, the CDR3 spans 14 amino acids. Kept here is only the CDR3 DNA, which spans 42 bases and is read in frame from base 1.